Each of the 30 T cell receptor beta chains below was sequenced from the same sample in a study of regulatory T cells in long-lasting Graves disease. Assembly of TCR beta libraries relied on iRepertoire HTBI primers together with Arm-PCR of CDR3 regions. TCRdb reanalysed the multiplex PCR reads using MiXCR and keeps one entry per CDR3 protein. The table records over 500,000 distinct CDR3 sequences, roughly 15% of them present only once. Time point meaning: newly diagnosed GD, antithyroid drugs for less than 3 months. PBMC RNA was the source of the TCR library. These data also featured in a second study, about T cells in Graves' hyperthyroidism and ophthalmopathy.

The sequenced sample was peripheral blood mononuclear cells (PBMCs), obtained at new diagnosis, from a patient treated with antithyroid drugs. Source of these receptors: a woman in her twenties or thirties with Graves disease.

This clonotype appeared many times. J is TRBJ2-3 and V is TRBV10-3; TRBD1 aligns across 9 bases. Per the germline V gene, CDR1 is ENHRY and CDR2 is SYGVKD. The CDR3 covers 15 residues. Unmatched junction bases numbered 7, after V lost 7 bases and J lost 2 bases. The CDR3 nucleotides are TGTGCCATCAAATCGGACAGGGGACACACAGATACGCAGTATTTT. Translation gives CAIKSDRGHTDTQYF.

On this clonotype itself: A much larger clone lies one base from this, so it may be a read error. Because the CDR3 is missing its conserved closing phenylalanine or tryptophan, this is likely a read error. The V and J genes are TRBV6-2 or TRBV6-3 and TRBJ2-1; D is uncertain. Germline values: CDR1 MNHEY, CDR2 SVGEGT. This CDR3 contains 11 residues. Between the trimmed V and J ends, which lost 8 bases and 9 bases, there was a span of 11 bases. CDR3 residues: CASFRLLEQFL. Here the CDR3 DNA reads TGTGCCAGCTTCCGACTCCTTGAGCAGTTCCTC.

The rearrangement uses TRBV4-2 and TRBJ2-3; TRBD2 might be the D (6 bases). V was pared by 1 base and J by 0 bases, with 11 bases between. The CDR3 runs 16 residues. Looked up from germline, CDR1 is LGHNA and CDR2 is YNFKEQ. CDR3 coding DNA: TGTGCCAGCAGCCAAGTATTAGCGGTTAGCACAGATACGCAGTATTTT. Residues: CASSQVLAVSTDTQYF.

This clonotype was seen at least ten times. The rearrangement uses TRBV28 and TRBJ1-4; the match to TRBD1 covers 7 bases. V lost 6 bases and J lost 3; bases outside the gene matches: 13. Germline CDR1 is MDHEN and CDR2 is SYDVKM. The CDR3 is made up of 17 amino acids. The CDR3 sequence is CASSSTGDTPSNEKLFF. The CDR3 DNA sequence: TGTGCCAGCAGCAGTACAGGGGACACCCCCTCTAATGAAAAACTGTTTTTT.

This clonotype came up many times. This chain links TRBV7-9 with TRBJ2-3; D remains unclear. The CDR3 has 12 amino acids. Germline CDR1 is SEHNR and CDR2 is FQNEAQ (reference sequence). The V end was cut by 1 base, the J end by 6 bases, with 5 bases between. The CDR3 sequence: CASSLEADTQYF. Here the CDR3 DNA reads TGTGCCAGCAGCTTAGAGGCGGATACGCAGTATTTT.

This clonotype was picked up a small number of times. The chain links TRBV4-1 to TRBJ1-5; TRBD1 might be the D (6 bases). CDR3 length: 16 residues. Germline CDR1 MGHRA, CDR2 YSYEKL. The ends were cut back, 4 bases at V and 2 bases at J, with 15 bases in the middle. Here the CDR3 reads CASSREGGSGNQPQHF. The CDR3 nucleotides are TGCGCCAGCAGCCGGGAGGGGGGCTCGGGCAATCAGCCCCAGCATTTT.

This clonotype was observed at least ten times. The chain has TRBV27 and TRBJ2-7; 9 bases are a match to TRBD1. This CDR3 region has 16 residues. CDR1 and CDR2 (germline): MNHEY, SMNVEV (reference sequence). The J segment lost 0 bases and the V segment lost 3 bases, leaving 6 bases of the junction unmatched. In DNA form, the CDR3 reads TGTGCCAGCAGTTTGAGAGGGACAGGGACCTCCTACGAGCAGTACTTC. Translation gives CASSLRGTGTSYEQYF.

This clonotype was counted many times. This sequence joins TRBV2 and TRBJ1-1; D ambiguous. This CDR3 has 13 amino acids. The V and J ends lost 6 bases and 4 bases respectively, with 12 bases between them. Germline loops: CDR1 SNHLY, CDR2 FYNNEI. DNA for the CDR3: TGTGCCAGCAGGGGTCCATCGGGCACTGAAGCTTTCTTT. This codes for CASRGPSGTEAFF.

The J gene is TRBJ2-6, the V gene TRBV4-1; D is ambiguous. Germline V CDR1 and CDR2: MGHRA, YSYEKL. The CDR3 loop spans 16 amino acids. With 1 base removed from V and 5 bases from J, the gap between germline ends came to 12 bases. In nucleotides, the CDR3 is TGCGCCAGCAGCCAAGGGCCCCTTCCCTGGGCCAACGTCCTGACTTTC. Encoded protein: CASSQGPLPWANVLTF.

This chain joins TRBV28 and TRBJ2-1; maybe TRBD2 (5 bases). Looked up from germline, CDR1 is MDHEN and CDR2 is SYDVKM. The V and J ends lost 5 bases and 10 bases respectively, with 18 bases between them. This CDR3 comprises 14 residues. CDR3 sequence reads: CASSRRTLTGEQFF. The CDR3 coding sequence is TGTGCCAGCAGTAGACGGACCCTCACGGGGGAGCAGTTCTTC.

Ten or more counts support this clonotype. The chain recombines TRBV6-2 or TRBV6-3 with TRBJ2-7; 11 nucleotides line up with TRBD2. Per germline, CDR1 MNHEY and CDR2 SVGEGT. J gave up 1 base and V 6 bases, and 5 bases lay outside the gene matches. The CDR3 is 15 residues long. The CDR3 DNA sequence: TGTGCCAGCAGAGTAGCGGGAGGGCCTTCCTACGAGCAGTACTTC. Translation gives CASRVAGGPSYEQYF.

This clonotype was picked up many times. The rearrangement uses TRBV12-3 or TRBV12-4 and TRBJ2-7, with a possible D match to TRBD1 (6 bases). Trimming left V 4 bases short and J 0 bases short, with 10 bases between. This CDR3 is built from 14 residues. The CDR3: CASSWTESSYEQYF. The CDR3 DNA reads TGTGCCAGCAGTTGGACAGAGAGCTCCTACGAGCAGTACTTC.

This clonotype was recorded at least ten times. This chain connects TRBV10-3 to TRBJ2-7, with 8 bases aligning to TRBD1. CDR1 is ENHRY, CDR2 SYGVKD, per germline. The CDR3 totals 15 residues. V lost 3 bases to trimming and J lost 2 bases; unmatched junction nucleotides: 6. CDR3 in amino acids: CAISDPTGVTYEQYF. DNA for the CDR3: TGTGCCATCAGTGATCCGACAGGGGTGACCTACGAGCAGTACTTC.

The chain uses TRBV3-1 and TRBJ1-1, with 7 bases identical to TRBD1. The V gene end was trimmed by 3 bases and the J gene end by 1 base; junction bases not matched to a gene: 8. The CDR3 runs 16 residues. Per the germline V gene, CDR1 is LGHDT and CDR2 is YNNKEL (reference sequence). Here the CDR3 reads CASSHRDRSPNTEAFF. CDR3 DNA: TGTGCCAGCAGCCACCGGGACAGATCACCGAACACTGAAGCTTTCTTT.

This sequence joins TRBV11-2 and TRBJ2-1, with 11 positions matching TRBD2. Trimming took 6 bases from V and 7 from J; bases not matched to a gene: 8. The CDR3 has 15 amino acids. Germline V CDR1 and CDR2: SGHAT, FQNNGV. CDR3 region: CASSHELAGVNEQFF. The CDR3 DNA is TGTGCCAGCAGTCATGAACTAGCGGGAGTAAATGAGCAGTTCTTC.

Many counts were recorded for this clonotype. The CDR3 loop is CSVFPGLAVVGNEQFF. DNA for the CDR3: TGCAGCGTTTTCCCGGGACTAGCGGTCGTGGGCAATGAGCAGTTCTTC. The V call is TRBV29-1, the J call TRBJ2-1; 11 nucleotides agree with TRBD2. Per germline, CDR1 SQVTM and CDR2 ANQGSEA. The CDR3 has 16 residues. V gave up 5 bases and J gave up 6 bases; unmatched junction bases: 12.

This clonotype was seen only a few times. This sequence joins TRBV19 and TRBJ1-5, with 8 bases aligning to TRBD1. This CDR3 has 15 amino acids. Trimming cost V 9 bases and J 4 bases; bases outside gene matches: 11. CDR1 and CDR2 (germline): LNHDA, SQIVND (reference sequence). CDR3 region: CASCDTGGGNQPQHF. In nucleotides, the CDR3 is TGTGCCAGCTGCGATACAGGGGGTGGGAATCAGCCCCAGCATTTT.

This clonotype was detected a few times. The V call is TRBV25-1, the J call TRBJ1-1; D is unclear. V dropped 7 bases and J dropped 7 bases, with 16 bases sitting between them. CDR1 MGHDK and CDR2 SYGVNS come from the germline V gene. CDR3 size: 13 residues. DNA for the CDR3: TGTGCCAGCACAGAGCCGGGCCAAGATGAAGCTTTCTTT. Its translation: CASTEPGQDEAFF.

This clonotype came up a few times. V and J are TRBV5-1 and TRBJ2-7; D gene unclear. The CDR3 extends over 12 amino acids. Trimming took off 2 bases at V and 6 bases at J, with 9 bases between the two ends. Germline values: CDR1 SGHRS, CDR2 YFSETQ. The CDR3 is CASSFAEGEQYF. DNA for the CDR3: TGCGCCAGCAGCTTCGCAGAAGGCGAGCAGTACTTC.

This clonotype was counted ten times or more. The CDR3 protein is CASSLQGAGELFF. CDR3 in DNA: TGCGCCAGCAGCTTACAGGGGGCCGGGGAGCTGTTTTTT. The rearrangement links TRBV5-1 to TRBJ2-2; 8 bases line up with TRBD1. Germline V CDR1 and CDR2: SGHRS, YFSETQ. There are 13 residues in the CDR3. V dropped 2 bases and J dropped 6; count of bases not matched to a gene: 0. The full variable domain, in which reference TRBV5-1 and TRBJ2-2 provide the parts outside the CDR3, is KAGVTQTPRYLIKTRGQQVTLSCSPISGHRSVSWYQQTPGQGLQFLFEYFSETQRNKGNFPGRFSGRQFSNSRSEMNVSTLELGDSALYLCASSLQGAGELFFGEGSRLTVL.

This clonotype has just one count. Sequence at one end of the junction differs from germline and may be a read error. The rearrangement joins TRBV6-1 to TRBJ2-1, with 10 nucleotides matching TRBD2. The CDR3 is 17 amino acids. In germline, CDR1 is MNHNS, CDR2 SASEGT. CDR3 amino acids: CASSARASGSSCNEQFF. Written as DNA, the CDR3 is TGTGCCAGCAGTGCCCGAGCTAGCGGGAGCTCCTGCAATGAGCAGTTCTTC.

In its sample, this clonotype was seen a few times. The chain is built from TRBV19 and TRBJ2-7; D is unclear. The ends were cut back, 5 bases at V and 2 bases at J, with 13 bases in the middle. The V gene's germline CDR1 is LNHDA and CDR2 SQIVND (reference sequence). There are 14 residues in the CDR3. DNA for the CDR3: TGTGCCAGTAGTCCCTTTTCGGGTACCTACGAGCAGTACTTC. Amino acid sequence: CASSPFSGTYEQYF.

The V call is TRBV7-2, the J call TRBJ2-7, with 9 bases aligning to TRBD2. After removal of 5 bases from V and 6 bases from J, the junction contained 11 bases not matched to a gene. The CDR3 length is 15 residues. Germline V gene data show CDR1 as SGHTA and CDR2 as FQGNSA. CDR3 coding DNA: TGTGCCAGCAGCCGACTAGCGGTGACAGGGAGCGAGCAGTACTTC. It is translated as CASSRLAVTGSEQYF.

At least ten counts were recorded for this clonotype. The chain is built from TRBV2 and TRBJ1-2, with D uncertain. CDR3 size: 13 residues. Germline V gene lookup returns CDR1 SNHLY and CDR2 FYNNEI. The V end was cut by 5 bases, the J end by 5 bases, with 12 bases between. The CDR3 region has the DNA TGTGCCAGCAGTCCGGCCTGGCCTTATGGCTACACCTTC. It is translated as CASSPAWPYGYTF.

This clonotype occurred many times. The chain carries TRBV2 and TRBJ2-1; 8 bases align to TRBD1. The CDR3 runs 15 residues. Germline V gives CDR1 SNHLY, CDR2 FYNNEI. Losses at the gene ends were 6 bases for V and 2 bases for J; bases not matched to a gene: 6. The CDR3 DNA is TGTGCCAGCAGCGCGGACAGGGAGGCCTACAATGAGCAGTTCTTC. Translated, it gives CASSADREAYNEQFF.

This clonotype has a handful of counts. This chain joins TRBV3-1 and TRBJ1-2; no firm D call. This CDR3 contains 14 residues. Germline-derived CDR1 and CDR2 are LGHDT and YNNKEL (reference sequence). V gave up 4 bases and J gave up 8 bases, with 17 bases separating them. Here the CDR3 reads CASSRFVTGSGYTF. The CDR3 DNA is TGTGCCAGCAGCCGTTTCGTGACTGGATCCGGCTACACCTTC.

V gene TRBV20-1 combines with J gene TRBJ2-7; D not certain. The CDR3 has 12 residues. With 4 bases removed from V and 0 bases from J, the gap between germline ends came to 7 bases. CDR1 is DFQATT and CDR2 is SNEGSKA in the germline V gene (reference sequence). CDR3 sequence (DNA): TGCAGTGCTATCTGGGACTCCTACGAGCAGTACTTC. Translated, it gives CSAIWDSYEQYF.

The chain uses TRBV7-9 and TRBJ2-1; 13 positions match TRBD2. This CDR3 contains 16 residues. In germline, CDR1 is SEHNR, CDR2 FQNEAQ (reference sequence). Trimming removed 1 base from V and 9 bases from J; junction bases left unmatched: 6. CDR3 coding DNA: TGTGCCAGCAGCTTAGGGACTAGCGGGAGAGACGCTGAGCAGTTCTTC. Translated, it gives CASSLGTSGRDAEQFF.

Here the CDR3 reads CASSQDRGGIGPQHF. The DNA of the CDR3 is TGCGCCAGCAGCCAAGACCGGGGAGGGATTGGGCCCCAGCATTTT. The rearrangement joins TRBV4-1 to TRBJ1-5; no firm D call. The CDR3 runs 15 residues. With 0 bases removed from V and 9 bases from J, the gap between germline ends came to 15 bases. Germline lookup yields CDR1 MGHRA and CDR2 YSYEKL.

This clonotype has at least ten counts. CDR3 nucleotide sequence: TGCAGCGTGTCGGCCCCGGGAAATGAGCAGTTCTTC. It yields the protein CSVSAPGNEQFF. The rearrangement uses TRBV29-1 and TRBJ2-1, with TRBD2 as a possible D gene (5 bases). V dropped 6 bases and J dropped 7 bases, with 13 bases sitting between them. CDR3 size: 12 residues. Germline V gene data show CDR1 as SQVTM and CDR2 as ANQGSEA.